This TCR beta chain was profiled in a study of shared clonotypes between healthy human individuals. Concerning this clone: The antigen is unknown.

Overall study results and limits: Only blood was sampled, and tissue TCR repertoires likely differ from blood ones. Generally, estimated richness proved larger in naive subsets than it did in memory subsets. Lower generation probabilities were found for non-shared clonotypes than for those shared by all four donors.

The authors ran the assay at deep level. Sequencing was performed with immunoSEQ multiplex PCR; in TCRdb, only in-frame clones are kept and a portion is missing. Of 2 million to 3 million clones in the sample, around 90% were seen once. The V gene's germline CDR1 is SGHVS and CDR2 FQNEAQ. V lost 4 bases, J lost 6 bases, and 13 bases lay in between. This CDR3 has 13 amino acids. The chain links TRBV7-8 to TRBJ2-7; D not certain. Input material: naive CD4+ T cells sorted from blood. Subset noted: CD45RA+ positively selected. This receptor was taken from a man between 18 and 35 years old in good health. Here the CDR3 DNA reads TGTGCCAGCAGCTCCCGGGTCCTCGGCGAGCAGTACTTC. This translates into CASSSRVLGEQYF.